This entry describes one TCR beta chain. Antigen unknown. The method was immunoSEQ multiplex PCR; TCRdb's version includes in-frame clones alone and lacks a portion of them. There are 250,000 to 350,000 clones in the sample; 70% to 90% occur only once, and more than 0.95% lies in the top ten. This sample was included in a study of cytomegalovirus exposure and HLA in healthy donors. Overall study context: A subsequent analysis stated that the approximately 120 validation repertoires were run on the same platform as the roughly 670 first-cohort repertoires. Study-wide results and caveats: Some TCR beta chains (about 180 of them) were listed as cytomegalovirus-associated. In a later analysis, first-cohort TCR clusters were found to tend to co-occur in the 100 to 150 validation repertoires. Most observed TCR sequences were rare, whereas some public TCRs were detected in many donors.

Trimming removed 4 bases from V and 0 bases from J, with 15 bases in between. This CDR3 contains 17 residues. In germline, CDR1 is LGHNA, CDR2 YSLEER. The specimen was PBMCs. J is TRBJ2-2 and V is TRBV4-3; D perhaps matches TRBD1 (5 bases). This receptor was identified in a man under 40 in good health and CMV-seronegative. The CDR3 DNA is TGCGCCAGCAGCCCCTCACAGGAATCCGCGAACACCGGGGAGCTGTTTTTT. This translates into CASSPSQESANTGELFF.